This T cell receptor beta chain is drawn from a study of blood T cell repertoires in COVID-19 (dated by TCRdb to 2020 to 2021). Concerning the study at large: Collaborator samples came from the United States, Italy and Spain and covered acute and convalescent phases of COVID-19. The prospective study material was composed of cDNA or gDNA derived from T cells, B-cell-depleted T cells, or PBMCs. Deeply sampled blood TCRbeta repertoires from subjects exposed to, actively infected with, or recovered from COVID-19 were included in the dataset. The repertoires were released in a freely available public database meant as a resource for research on the immune response to SARS-CoV-2. Where available, HLA class I and class II types were obtained from metadata supplied by the sample provider rather than from assay-based typing. Samples came from the ongoing ImmuneRACE study (first 160 participants) plus 1,254 subjects from 6 global collaborators. Nearly every sample came with metadata listing a de-identified subject ID, COVID-19 status, age in years and sex. Findings and caveats that apply to the study as a whole: Clinical and demographic metadata were provided uncurated, with the amount varying by source and participant.

TCRbeta CDR3 regions were amplified from genomic DNA by means of the immunoSEQ Assay, a bias-controlled multiplex PCR. For the original study's pipeline: Within the assay, amplification of reference gene primers was used to estimate how many nucleated cells each sample contained. To quantify the absolute abundance of each unique TCRbeta CDR3 rearrangement, sequence reads were collapsed and filtered. For each sample, productive Simpson clonality was calculated by taking the square root of Simpson's diversity index across productive rearrangements. The table comes from immuneACCESS by way of TCRdb, which keeps in-frame sequences with V and J called. Part of the clones is missing from these tables; in studies checked, under half for an unresolved V gene and the rest for unknown reasons. V and J calls plus clone size are reproduced from that table; the DNA served to infer D and trimming. The sample data list roughly 58,000 clones, and about 78% of these were observed just once. The ten biggest clones cover approximately 20% of the sample.

This clone appeared a few times. The antigen this receptor binds is unknown. The record has no base qualities; no much larger clone is one base away. Each collaborating institution followed its own protocols to collect whole blood in K2EDTA tubes. For TCRbeta analysis, collaborator samples were shipped as frozen whole blood, as isolated PBMCs, or as DNA extracted from either sample type. The germline V gene sets CDR1 to SGHRS and CDR2 to YFSETQ. From the cysteine up to the phenylalanine, the CDR3 has a length of 17 residues. Solely the CDR3 DNA is kept, with 51 bases framed from the first base. The germline V and J ends show losses of 5 bases and 7 bases respectively, and no gene match explains 15 bases of the junction.

The sequence derives from a man aged 50 to 60 with active or convalescent COVID-19. The chain joins TRBV5-1 to TRBJ1-6; 7 junctional bases match TRBD1. Specimen: peripheral blood. The DNA sequence is TGCGCCAGCAGTACGACAGGGCCGGAGATCTCGAATTCACCCCTCCACTTT. It codes for CASSTTGPEISNSPLHF.